These T cell receptor beta chains were read from a single sample in a study of blood T cells in healthy people across ages. TCRdb re-derived calls from the 5' RACE reads in MiXCR, one entry per CDR3 protein. The profile covers hundreds of thousands of distinct CDR3 sequences, with more than 20% appearing a single time and under 4% taken by the ten largest. Sequencing was performed on blood. The receptors here all came from a man in his 70s in good health. Each CDR3 is given with its conserved first and last residue. D genes are given only for firm matches. Clone size, where shown, is once, few, many, or a class for clones that have expanded.

TRBV9	TRBD2	TRBJ2-5	many	TGTGCCAGCAGCGTTGGAGGACTAGCCGGAGAGACCCAGTACTTC	CASSVGGLAGETQYF
TRBV7-9	-	TRBJ2-5	-	TGTGCCAGCAGCTTAGTGTTTGACGGTGATACCCAGTACTTC	CASSLVFDGDTQYF
TRBV20-1	-	TRBJ2-2	-	TGCAGTGCTAGAGATGGTAGTCGCCAGAACACCGGGGAGCTGTTTTTT	CSARDGSRQNTGELFF
TRBV7-9	-	TRBJ2-5	few	TGTGCCAGCAGCCCCACCTCGGTACGGGAGACCCAGTACTTC	CASSPTSVRETQYF
TRBV28	-	TRBJ2-3	few	TGTGCCAGCAGTTCTCCGAGAATAGGGCGGAATACGCAGTATTTT	CASSSPRIGRNTQYF
TRBV2	TRBD1	TRBJ2-2	-	TGTGCCAGCAGGAGACAGGGCTCGAGCACCGGGGAGCTGTTTTTT	CASRRQGSSTGELFF
TRBV9	-	TRBJ2-1	-	TGTGCCAGCAGCGTGGGCTACAACTCCTACAATGAGCAGTTCTTC	CASSVGYNSYNEQFF
TRBV20-1	TRBD1	TRBJ2-5	few	TGCAGTGCTAAAAAGGACAGGGGGCTGGAGACCCAGTACTTC	CSAKKDRGLETQYF
TRBV7-2	-	TRBJ2-7	few	TGTGCCAGCAGCTTGCTGGCGGGTAGAGACTACGAGCAGTACTTC	CASSLLAGRDYEQYF
TRBV29-1	-	TRBJ2-2	few	TGCAGCGTTCGGTTTTATCCAGGCGGGGAGCTGTTTTTT	CSVRFYPGGELFF
TRBV28	TRBD2	TRBJ2-3	few	TGTGCCAGTAGTTTGGCGGGAGGGCCCAAAGGCACAGATACGCAGTATTTT	CASSLAGGPKGTDTQYF
TRBV29-1	-	TRBJ2-3	many	TGCAGCGTACGGGACGGGGGAGATACGCAGTATTTT	CSVRDGGDTQYF
TRBV28	-	TRBJ2-7	few	TGTGCCAGCATGGACTACCTCTACGAGCAGTACTTC	CASMDYLYEQYF
TRBV9	TRBD1	TRBJ2-3	few	TGTGCCAGCAGCGCGGGACAGGCCGCCTCAGATACGCAGTATTTT	CASSAGQAASDTQYF
TRBV20-1	TRBD2	TRBJ2-5	many	TGCAGTGCTAGAGGGGGTGGGGTGGGGACTAGCGGTCGTCTCGAAGAGACCCAGTACTTC	CSARGGGVGTSGRLEETQYF
TRBV6-2/TRBV6-3	-	TRBJ2-3	few	TGTGCCAGCAGTTATCCCCCCCGATACACAGATACGCAGTATTTT	CASSYPPRYTDTQYF
TRBV7-7	-	TRBJ2-1	many	TGTGCTAGCAGCTTAGGGGTCAGGGATGACGATGAGCAGTTCTTC	CASSLGVRDDDEQFF
TRBV10-3	-	TRBJ2-6	-	TGTGCCATCAGTGATGGTAGGGGCGTTGGGGCCAACGTCCTGACTTTC	CAISDGRGVGANVLTF
TRBV20-1	-	TRBJ2-3	-	TGCAGTGCTGGTGGGTCGGGACTTACAGGAGGGGGCACAGATACGCAGTATTTT	CSAGGSGLTGGGTDTQYF
TRBV7-6	-	TRBJ2-1	many	TGTGCCAGCAGCTTTAGACTCGGAAATGAGCAGTTCTTC	CASSFRLGNEQFF
TRBV25-1	-	TRBJ2-7	-	TGTGCCAGCAGTGGAGGCAACGAGCAGTACTTC	CASSGGNEQYF
TRBV5-5	-	TRBJ2-5	-	TGTGCCAGCAGCTTGGGACAGCCCCAAAAGACCCAGTACTTC	CASSLGQPQKTQYF
TRBV7-2	TRBD1	TRBJ2-3	many	TGTGCCAGCAGCCGAACCGGGACAGGGTTCCTCAGGCAGTATTTT	CASSRTGTGFLRQYF
TRBV23-1	-	TRBJ2-1	-	TGCGCCAGCAGTCAAACCCCTAGCGACAATGAGCAGTTCTTC	CASSQTPSDNEQFF
TRBV27	-	TRBJ2-7	many	TGTGCCAGCAGTTTATCTCCAGCGAGCTACGAGCAGTACTTC	CASSLSPASYEQYF
TRBV20-1	-	TRBJ2-2	-	TGCAGTGCCCCGGGCAGTTCGAACACCGGGGAGCTGTTTTTT	CSAPGSSNTGELFF
TRBV15	TRBD2	TRBJ2-5	many	TGTGCCACCAGCAGACCTAGCGGGAACCAGGAGACCCAGTACTTC	CATSRPSGNQETQYF
TRBV20-1	-	TRBJ2-5	-	TGCAGTGCTAGACCTGATTCACAGTTGCCGGAGACCCAGTACTTC	CSARPDSQLPETQYF
TRBV14	-	TRBJ2-7	many	TGTGCCAGCAGCCAAGAGCCCTTATCTGGCGCGGGAGACGACAGGAGCTTC	CASSQEPLSGAGDDRSF
TRBV4-1	TRBD1	TRBJ2-7	-	TGCGCCAGCAGCCAAGAGGGACAGAAAGCCTACGAGCAGTACTTC	CASSQEGQKAYEQYF
TRBV7-9	-	TRBJ2-1	few	TGTGCCAGCAGCTTTCCCCCTGGGGGTTCCTACAATGAGCAGTTCTTC	CASSFPPGGSYNEQFF
TRBV4-2	TRBD2	TRBJ2-5	-	TGTGCCAGCAGCCAACCTAGCGGGGGGCAGGAGACCCAGTACTTC	CASSQPSGGQETQYF
TRBV12-3/TRBV12-4	-	TRBJ2-5	few	TGTGCCAGCAGCCCAGACAGGAAGACCCAGTACTTC	CASSPDRKTQYF
TRBV7-9	TRBD1	TRBJ1-2	-	TGTGCCAGCAGCTTAGAGAGGACAGGGACTGGTGGCTACACCTTC	CASSLERTGTGGYTF
TRBV20-1	TRBD2	TRBJ2-1	-	TGCAGTGCTAGAGGGCAGCGGGAGGCCTCCTACTACAATGAGCAGTTCTTC	CSARGQREASYYNEQFF
TRBV7-8	-	TRBJ2-7	-	TGTGCCAGCAGCCCTAGTGGCGGGACGACGTTGGAGCAGTACTTC	CASSPSGGTTLEQYF
TRBV6-6	-	TRBJ2-5	-	TGTGCCAGCAGTTTACAGGATTTGACCCAGTACTTC	CASSLQDLTQYF
TRBV5-1	-	TRBJ2-7	once	TGCGCCAGCAGCTTCGAGGGCGAGCAGTACTTC	CASSFEGEQYF
TRBV16	-	TRBJ2-6	-	TGTGCCAGCAGCCAATCGATTAGGGCCGGGGCCAACGTCCTGACTTTC	CASSQSIRAGANVLTF
TRBV3-1	-	TRBJ1-5	-	TGTGCCAGCAGCCAAGACACAAATCAGCCCCAGCATTTT	CASSQDTNQPQHF
TRBV7-9	-	TRBJ2-1	-	TGTGCCAGCAGCCTAGTGACTCCCTACAATGAGCAGTTCTTC	CASSLVTPYNEQFF
TRBV5-1	-	TRBJ2-1	-	TGCGCCAGCAGCCGTCTTAGCGGAAAGTACAATGAGCAGTTCTTC	CASSRLSGKYNEQFF
TRBV12-3/TRBV12-4	-	TRBJ1-6	few	TGCGCCAGCAGTCTCCAACAGGATTCACCCCTCCACTTT	CASSLQQDSPLHF
TRBV10-2	-	TRBJ1-4	few	TGCGCCAGCAGTGACGGCAGCGCCTCGAGTGAAAAACTGTTTTTT	CASSDGSASSEKLFF
TRBV20-1	-	TRBJ2-1	-	TGCAGTGCTAGAGACAATAGGGAGCAGTTCTTC	CSARDNREQFF
TRBV28	TRBD1	TRBJ2-3	few	TGTGCCAGCAGTTTGGGGTGGACAGGGGAGGGAGATACGCAGTATTTT	CASSLGWTGEGDTQYF
TRBV5-1	TRBD1	TRBJ2-7	-	TGCGCCAGCAGAGGACAGGGGGCATCCGAGCAGTACTTC	CASRGQGASEQYF
TRBV5-1	-	TRBJ2-3	-	TGCGCCAGCAGCCCGACGGAGCCGGGGACAGATACGCAGTATTTT	CASSPTEPGTDTQYF
TRBV11-2	-	TRBJ1-2	few	TGTGCCAGCAGCGAACGAACGAGCTATGGCTACACCTTC	CASSERTSYGYTF
TRBV7-6	-	TRBJ2-7	few	TGTGCCAGCAGCCAAGCCTTCTCCTACGAGCAGTACTTC	CASSQAFSYEQYF
TRBV3-1	-	TRBJ2-5	many	TGTGCCAGCAGCCAAGTGGAGACCCAGTACTTC	CASSQVETQYF
TRBV7-2	TRBD1	TRBJ2-7	-	TGTGCCAGCAGCGCGGTGGACAGGGAGTTGTACGAGCAGTACTTC	CASSAVDRELYEQYF
TRBV6-2/TRBV6-3	-	TRBJ2-1	-	TGTGCCAGCAGTTACGTTTACAATGAGCAGTTCTTC	CASSYVYNEQFF
TRBV12-3/TRBV12-4	-	TRBJ2-4	-	TGTGCCAGCAGTTCCCGGGGTGGCATTCAGTACTTC	CASSSRGGIQYF
TRBV2	-	TRBJ2-7	-	TGTGCCAGCAGTGAAGCAGGGGCGGGAGAGCAGTACTTC	CASSEAGAGEQYF
TRBV7-8	TRBD2	TRBJ2-6	-	TGTGCCAGCAGCTCTAGCGGAATATCTGGGGCCAACGTCCTGACTTTC	CASSSSGISGANVLTF
TRBV7-2	-	TRBJ2-6	few	TGTGCCAGCAGCTTATTTCCGGGGGCCCCCTCTGGGGCCAACGTCCTGACTTTC	CASSLFPGAPSGANVLTF
TRBV2	TRBD2	TRBJ2-5	-	TGTGCCAGCACGGAGGGACTAGCGTTACAAGAGACCCAGTACTTC	CASTEGLALQETQYF